These T cell receptor beta chains were read from a single sample in a study of T cells after yellow fever vaccination. TCRdb independently ran MiXCR on the 5' RACE reads; one entry per CDR3 protein. The sample lists some 550,000 distinct CDR3 sequences, roughly a fifth occurring once. The specimen was PBMCs, collected 15 days after the yellow fever booster vaccination. Receptors were obtained from a young man who received the YFV17D yellow fever vaccine. Both conserved end residues are part of each CDR3. The D gene is left open where the match is weak. Clone size, where shown, is once, few, many, or a class for clones that have expanded.

>few|TRBJ2-7|14|TRBV7-9|TRBD1
CASSDQGGRSEQYF
TGTGCCAGCAGCGATCAAGGGGGCCGAAGCGAGCAGTACTTC
>.|TRBJ2-7|11|TRBV20-1|.
CSAPLLGDTYF
TGCAGTGCCCCTCTCCTCGGTGACACGTACTTC
>.|TRBJ2-1|15|TRBV7-8|TRBD2
CASSSLTGGYNEQFF
TGTGCCAGCAGCTCCCTGACGGGAGGGTACAATGAGCAGTTCTTC
>few|TRBJ2-5|14|TRBV7-2|.
CASSASLAEGAQYF
TGTGCCAGCAGCGCGTCCCTTGCCGAAGGGGCCCAGTACTTC
>few|TRBJ1-5|15|TRBV6-1|TRBD1
CASSEAGTDYQPQHF
TGTGCCAGCAGTGAAGCCGGGACAGATTATCAGCCCCAGCATTTT
>few|TRBJ2-3|17|TRBV29-1|.
CSVEDADGQFYTDTQYF
TGCAGCGTTGAAGATGCCGACGGACAGTTTTACACAGATACGCAGTATTTT
>few|TRBJ2-1|15|TRBV7-7|.
CASSLSYGGVDEQFF
TGTGCCAGCAGCTTAAGTTATGGAGGTGTGGATGAGCAGTTCTTC
>few|TRBJ2-3|16|TRBV5-1|TRBD1
CASSPPGQAGGDTQYF
TGCGCCAGCAGCCCCCCGGGACAGGCCGGGGGAGATACGCAGTATTTT
>.|TRBJ2-1|16|TRBV20-1|TRBD2
CSARDHPSGPYNEQFF
TGCAGTGCTAGAGATCATCCTAGCGGGCCCTACAATGAGCAGTTCTTC
>.|TRBJ2-3|11|TRBV7-9|.
CASSSPITQYF
TGTGCCAGCAGCAGTCCTATTACGCAGTATTTT
>few|TRBJ2-4|19|TRBV9|TRBD2
CASSVNRTSGSLAKNIQYF
TGTGCCAGCAGCGTGAACCGGACTAGCGGGAGCTTAGCCAAAAACATTCAGTACTTC
>.|TRBJ2-2|17|TRBV19|TRBD2
CASSPRDYRRGTGELFF
TGTGCCAGTAGTCCCCGGGACTATCGGCGGGGGACCGGGGAGCTGTTTTTT
>few|TRBJ2-5|16|TRBV3-1|TRBD2
CASSLSGLAVQETQYF
TGTGCCAGCAGCCTCTCCGGACTAGCGGTTCAAGAGACCCAGTACTTC
>.|TRBJ2-1|15|TRBV7-9|TRBD2
CASSPGLAGRNEQFF
TGTGCCAGCAGCCCCGGACTAGCGGGACGGAATGAGCAGTTCTTC
>.|TRBJ2-1|15|TRBV4-3|.
CASSQHIMAVPQQFF
TGCGCCAGCAGCCAACACATAATGGCGGTCCCCCAACAGTTCTTC
>.|TRBJ2-3|12|TRBV19|.
CASGEGTDTQYF
TGTGCCAGTGGAGAGGGGACAGATACGCAGTATTTT
>.|TRBJ2-3|14|TRBV5-1|.
CASSLGEGEDTQYF
TGCGCCAGCAGCTTGGGAGAAGGGGAAGATACGCAGTATTTT
>.|TRBJ1-4|13|TRBV20-1|.
CSVNAEGFEKLFF
TGCAGTGTCAACGCGGAAGGGTTTGAAAAACTGTTTTTT
>.|TRBJ2-2|17|TRBV7-6|TRBD1
CASSSTGTAMNTGELFF
TGTGCCAGCAGCTCAACCGGGACAGCAATGAACACCGGGGAGCTGTTTTTT
>few|TRBJ2-7|13|TRBV20-1|.
CSARVRPLYEQYF
TGCAGTGCTAGAGTAAGGCCCCTATACGAGCAGTACTTC
>many|TRBJ2-7|15|TRBV12-3/TRBV12-4|.
CASSRFARDNYEQYF
TGTGCCAGCAGTCGATTCGCCCGGGACAACTACGAGCAGTACTTC
>few|TRBJ1-4|15|TRBV7-2|TRBD1
CASSTITGAGEKLFF
TGTGCCAGCAGTACTATTACAGGGGCGGGTGAAAAACTGTTTTTT
>few|TRBJ2-7|15|TRBV14|TRBD1
CASSYPWGQGAEQYF
TGTGCCAGCAGCTATCCTTGGGGACAGGGGGCCGAGCAGTACTTC
>.|TRBJ2-3|12|TRBV25-1|.
CASMSSTDTQYF
TGTGCCAGCATGTCCAGCACAGATACGCAGTATTTT
>.|TRBJ1-6|15|TRBV7-8|.
CASSPWSSVGSPLHF
TGTGCCAGCAGCCCCTGGAGCTCAGTGGGTTCACCCCTCCACTTT
>.|TRBJ2-3|13|TRBV7-2|.
CASSDRNSDTQYF
TGTGCCAGCAGCGATAGGAATTCAGATACGCAGTATTTT